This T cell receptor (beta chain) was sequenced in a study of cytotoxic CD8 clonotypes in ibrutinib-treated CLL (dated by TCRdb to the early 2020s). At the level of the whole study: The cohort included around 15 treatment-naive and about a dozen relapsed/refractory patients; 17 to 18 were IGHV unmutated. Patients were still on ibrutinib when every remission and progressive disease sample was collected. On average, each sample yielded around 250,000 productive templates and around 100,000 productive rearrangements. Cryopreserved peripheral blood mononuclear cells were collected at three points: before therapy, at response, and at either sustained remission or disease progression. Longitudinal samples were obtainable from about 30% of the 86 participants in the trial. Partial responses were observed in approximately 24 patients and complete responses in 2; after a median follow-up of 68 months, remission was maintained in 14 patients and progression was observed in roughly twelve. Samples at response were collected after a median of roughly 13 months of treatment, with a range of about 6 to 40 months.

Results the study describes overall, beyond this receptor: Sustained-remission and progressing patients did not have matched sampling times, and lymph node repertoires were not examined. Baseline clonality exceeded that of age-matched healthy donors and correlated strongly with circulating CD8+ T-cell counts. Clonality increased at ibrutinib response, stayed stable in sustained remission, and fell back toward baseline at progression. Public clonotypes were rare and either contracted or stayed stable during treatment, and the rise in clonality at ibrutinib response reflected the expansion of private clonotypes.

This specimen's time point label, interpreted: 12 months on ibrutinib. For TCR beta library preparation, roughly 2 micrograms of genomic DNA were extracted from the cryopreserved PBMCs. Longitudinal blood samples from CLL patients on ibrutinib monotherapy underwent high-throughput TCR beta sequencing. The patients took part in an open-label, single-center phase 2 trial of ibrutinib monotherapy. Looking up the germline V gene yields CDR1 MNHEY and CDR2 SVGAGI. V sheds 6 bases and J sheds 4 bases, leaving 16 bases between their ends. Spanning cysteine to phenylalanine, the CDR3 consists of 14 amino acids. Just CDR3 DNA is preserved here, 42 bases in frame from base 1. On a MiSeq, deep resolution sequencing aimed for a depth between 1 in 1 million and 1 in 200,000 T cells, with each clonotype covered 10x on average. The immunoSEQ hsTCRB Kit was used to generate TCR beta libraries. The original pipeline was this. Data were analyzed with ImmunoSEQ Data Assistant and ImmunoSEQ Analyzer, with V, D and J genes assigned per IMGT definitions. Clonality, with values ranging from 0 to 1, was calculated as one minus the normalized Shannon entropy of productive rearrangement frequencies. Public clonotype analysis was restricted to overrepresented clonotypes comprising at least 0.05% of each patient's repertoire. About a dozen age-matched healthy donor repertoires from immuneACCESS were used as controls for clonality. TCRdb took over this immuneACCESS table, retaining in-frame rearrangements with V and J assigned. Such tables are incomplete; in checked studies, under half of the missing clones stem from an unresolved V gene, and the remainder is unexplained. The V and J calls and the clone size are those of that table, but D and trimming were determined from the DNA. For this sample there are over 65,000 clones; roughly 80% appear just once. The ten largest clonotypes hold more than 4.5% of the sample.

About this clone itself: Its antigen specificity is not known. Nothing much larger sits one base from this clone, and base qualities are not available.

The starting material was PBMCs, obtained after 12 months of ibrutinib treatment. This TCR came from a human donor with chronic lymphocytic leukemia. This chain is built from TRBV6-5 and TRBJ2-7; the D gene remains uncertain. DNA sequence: TGTGCCAGCAGCGTCCCCGGCCCAGCTTACGAGCAGTACTTC. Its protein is CASSVPGPAYEQYF.